A single sample gave rise to the 4 T cell receptor beta chains below, sequenced in a study of molecular identifiers for immune sequencing clone quantification. Each CDR3 protein gets one entry after TCRdb re-called the PCR reads with MiXCR. The data hold approximately 41,000 distinct CDR3 sequences, with roughly a fifth observed a single time. The sequenced sample was naive CD8+ T cells from blood, with Jurkat cell RNA spiked in. Subset denoted: FACS-sorted CD8+CD4-CCR7+CD45RA+ naive T cells. The receptors come from a human donor in good health. Some libraries in this study had Jurkat cell RNA spiked in.

This clonotype was counted ten times or more. This chain connects TRBV9 to TRBJ2-7; the D gene is possibly TRBD1 (5 bases). CDR3 length: 14 amino acids. Trimming removed 0 bases at V and 7 bases at J, with 14 bases between. Germline-derived CDR1 and CDR2 are SGDLS and YYNGEE. The CDR3, as DNA: TGTGCCAGCAGCGTAGGTGGGGCTACGTTTGAGCAGTACTTC. Translating it yields CASSVGGATFEQYF. The entire variable domain, with the rest obtained from reference TRBV9 and TRBJ2-7, is as follows: DSGVTQTPKHLITATGQRVTLRCSPRSGDLSVYWYQQSLDQGLQFLIQYYNGEERAKGNILERFSAQQFPDLHSELNLSSLELGDSALYFCASSVGGATFEQYFGPGTRLTVT.

V gene TRBV2 combines with J gene TRBJ2-5; D is unclear. The CDR3 has 14 residues. Germline V gene lookup returns CDR1 SNHLY and CDR2 FYNNEI. Trimming removed 2 bases at V and 4 bases at J, with 11 bases between. The CDR3: CASSEKVAVETQYF. The CDR3 DNA follows: TGTGCCAGCAGTGAAAAGGTCGCGGTAGAGACCCAGTACTTC.

Many counts were recorded for this clonotype. This chain uses TRBV4-3 with TRBJ1-5; D gene unclear. Germline values: CDR1 LGHNA, CDR2 YSLEER. Trimming removed 1 base at V and 7 bases at J, with 8 bases between. The CDR3 contains 13 residues. The CDR3 coding sequence is TGCGCCAGCAGCCAAGCCCCCGGGCAGCCCCAGCATTTT. It encodes CASSQAPGQPQHF.

This clonotype came up many times. This chain uses TRBV4-1 with TRBJ1-1; tentatively, D is TRBD1 (5 bases). Per germline, CDR1 MGHRA and CDR2 YSYEKL. V dropped 7 bases and J dropped 3 bases, with 12 bases sitting between them. CDR3 length equals 13 residues. In nucleotides, the CDR3 is TGCGCCAGCAATCTGGGGGGGGACACTGAAGCTTTCTTT. Translation: CASNLGGDTEAFF.